The sequence of this T cell receptor beta chain was determined in a study of response to subunit inactivated influenza vaccine. TCRdb reprocessed the RT-PCR reads via MiXCR and lists one record per CDR3 protein. The table lists about 500,000 distinct CDR3 sequences, approximately 7.2% of them singletons. This clonotype was seen many times. The ends lost 3 bases at V and 5 bases at J; junction bases unmatched: 7. The CDR3 has 15 residues. CDR1 and CDR2 (germline): LGHDT, YNNKEL (reference sequence). The sample was PBMCs from blood, taken approximately 25 months after vaccination. The chain employs TRBV3-1 and TRBJ2-3; 8 positions match TRBD2. The sequence came from a man in his fifties or sixties who received an inactivated influenza vaccine. The CDR3 is CASSQRAGVEDTQYF. Here the CDR3 DNA reads TGTGCCAGCAGCCAGCGAGCGGGAGTTGAAGATACGCAGTATTTT.